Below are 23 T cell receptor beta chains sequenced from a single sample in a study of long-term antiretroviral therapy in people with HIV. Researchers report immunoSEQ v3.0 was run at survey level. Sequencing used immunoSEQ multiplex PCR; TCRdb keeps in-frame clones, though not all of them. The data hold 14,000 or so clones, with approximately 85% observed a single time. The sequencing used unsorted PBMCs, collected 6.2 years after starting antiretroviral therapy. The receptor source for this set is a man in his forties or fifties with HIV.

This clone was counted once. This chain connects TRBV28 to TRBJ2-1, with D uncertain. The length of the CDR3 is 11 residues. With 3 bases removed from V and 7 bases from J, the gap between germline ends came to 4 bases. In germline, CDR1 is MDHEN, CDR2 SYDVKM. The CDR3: CASSFQNEQFF. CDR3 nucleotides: TGTGCCAGCAGTTTTCAAAATGAGCAGTTCTTC.

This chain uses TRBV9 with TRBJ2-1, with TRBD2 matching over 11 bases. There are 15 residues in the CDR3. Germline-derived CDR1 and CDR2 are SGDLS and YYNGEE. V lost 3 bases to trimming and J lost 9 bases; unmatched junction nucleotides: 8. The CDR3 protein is CASSAQLAGVSEQFF. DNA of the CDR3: TGTGCCAGCAGCGCGCAACTAGCGGGAGTCTCTGAGCAGTTCTTC.

Written as DNA, the CDR3 is TGTGCCAGCAGCCCAAGACTAGCGGGGCCCTTGGAGCAGTACTTC. The encoded protein is CASSPRLAGPLEQYF. The chain links TRBV9 to TRBJ2-7, with TRBD2 matching over 11 bases. This CDR3 is built from 15 residues. Per germline, CDR1 SGDLS and CDR2 YYNGEE. V shed 4 bases, J shed 7 bases, and the junction held 10 bases outside the gene matches.

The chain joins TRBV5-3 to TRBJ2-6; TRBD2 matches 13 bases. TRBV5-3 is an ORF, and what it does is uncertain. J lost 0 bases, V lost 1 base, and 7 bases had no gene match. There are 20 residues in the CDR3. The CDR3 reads CARSLLGLAGVYSGANVLTF. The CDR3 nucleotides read TGTGCCAGAAGCTTGCTTGGACTAGCGGGAGTGTACTCTGGGGCCAACGTCCTGACTTTC.

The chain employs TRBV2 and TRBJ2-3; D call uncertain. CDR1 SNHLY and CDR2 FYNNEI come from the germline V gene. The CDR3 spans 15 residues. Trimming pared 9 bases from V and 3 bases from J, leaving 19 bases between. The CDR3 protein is CASQHRRPITDTQYF. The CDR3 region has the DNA TGTGCCAGTCAACATAGACGGCCGATTACAGATACGCAGTATTTT. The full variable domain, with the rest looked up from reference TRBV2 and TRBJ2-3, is EPEVTQTPSHQVTQMGQEVILRCVPISNHLYFYWYRQILGQKVEFLVSFYNNEISEKSEIFDDQFSVERPDGSNFTLKIRSTKLEDSAMYFCASQHRRPITDTQYFGPGTRLTVL.

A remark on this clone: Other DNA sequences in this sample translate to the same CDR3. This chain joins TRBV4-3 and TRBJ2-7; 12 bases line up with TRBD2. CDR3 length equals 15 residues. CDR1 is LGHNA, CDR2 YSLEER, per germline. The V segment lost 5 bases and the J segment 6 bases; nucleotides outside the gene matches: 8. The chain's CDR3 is CASSRRLAGAGEQYF. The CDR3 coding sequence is TGCGCCAGCAGCAGACGACTAGCGGGGGCCGGCGAGCAGTACTTC.

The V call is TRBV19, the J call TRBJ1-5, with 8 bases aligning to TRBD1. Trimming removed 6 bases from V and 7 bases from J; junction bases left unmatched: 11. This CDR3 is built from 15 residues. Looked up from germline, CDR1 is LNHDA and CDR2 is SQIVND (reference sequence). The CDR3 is CASSLGQGGSQPQHF. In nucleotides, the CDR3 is TGTGCCAGTAGCCTTGGACAGGGTGGCAGCCAGCCCCAGCATTTT.

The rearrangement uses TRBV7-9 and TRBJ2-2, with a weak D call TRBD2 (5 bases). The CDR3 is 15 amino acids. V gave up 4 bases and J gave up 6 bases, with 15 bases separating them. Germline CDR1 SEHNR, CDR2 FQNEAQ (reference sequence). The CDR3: CASSSPLKAAGELFF. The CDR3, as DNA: TGTGCCAGCAGCTCCCCGTTAAAAGCGGCCGGGGAGCTGTTTTTT.

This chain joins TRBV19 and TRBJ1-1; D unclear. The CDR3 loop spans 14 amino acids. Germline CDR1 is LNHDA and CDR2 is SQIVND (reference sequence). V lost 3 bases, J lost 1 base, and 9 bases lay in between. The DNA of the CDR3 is TGTGCCAGTAGTATCCGGGGAGGGAACACTGAAGCTTTCTTT. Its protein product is CASSIRGGNTEAFF.

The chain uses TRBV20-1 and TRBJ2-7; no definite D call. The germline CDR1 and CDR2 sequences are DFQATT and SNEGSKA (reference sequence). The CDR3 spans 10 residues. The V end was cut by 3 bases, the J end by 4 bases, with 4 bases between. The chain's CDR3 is CSARAYEQYF. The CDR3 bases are TGCAGTGCTAGGGCATACGAGCAGTACTTC.

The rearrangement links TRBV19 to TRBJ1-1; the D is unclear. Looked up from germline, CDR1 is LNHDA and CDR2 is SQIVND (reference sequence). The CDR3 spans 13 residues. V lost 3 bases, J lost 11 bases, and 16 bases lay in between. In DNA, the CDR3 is TGTGCCAGTAGTATGCCTGGCATTGGTTGGGCTTTCTTT. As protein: CASSMPGIGWAFF.

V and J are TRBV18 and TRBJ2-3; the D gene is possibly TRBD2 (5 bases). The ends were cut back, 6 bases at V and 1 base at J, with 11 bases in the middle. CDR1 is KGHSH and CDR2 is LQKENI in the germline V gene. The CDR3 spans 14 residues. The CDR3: CASSTLSGTDTQYF. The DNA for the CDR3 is TGTGCCAGCTCGACCCTTAGCGGCACAGATACGCAGTATTTT.

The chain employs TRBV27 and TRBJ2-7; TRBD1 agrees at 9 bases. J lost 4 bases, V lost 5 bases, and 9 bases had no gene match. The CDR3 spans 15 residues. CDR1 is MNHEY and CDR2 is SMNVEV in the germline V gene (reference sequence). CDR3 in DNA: TGTGCCAGCAGTCCTGGGACAGGGAATTTTTACGAGCAGTACTTC. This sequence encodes CASSPGTGNFYEQYF.

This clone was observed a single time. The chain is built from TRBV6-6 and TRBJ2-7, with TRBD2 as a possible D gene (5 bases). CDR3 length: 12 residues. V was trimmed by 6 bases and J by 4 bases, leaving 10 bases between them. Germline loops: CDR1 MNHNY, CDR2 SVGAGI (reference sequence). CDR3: CASSLRGYEQYF. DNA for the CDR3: TGTGCCAGCAGCCTCCGGGGATACGAGCAGTACTTC.

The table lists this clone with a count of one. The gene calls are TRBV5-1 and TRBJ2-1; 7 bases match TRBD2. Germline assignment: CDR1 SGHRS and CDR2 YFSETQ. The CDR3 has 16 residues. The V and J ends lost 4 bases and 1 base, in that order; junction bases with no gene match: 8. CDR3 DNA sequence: TGCGCCAGCAGCCCGGCCGGCGGGAGTTCCTACAATGAGCAGTTCTTC. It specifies CASSPAGGSSYNEQFF.

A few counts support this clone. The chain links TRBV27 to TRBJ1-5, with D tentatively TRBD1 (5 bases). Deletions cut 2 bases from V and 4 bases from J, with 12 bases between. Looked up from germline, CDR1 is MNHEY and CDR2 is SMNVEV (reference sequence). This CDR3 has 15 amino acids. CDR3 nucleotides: TGTGCCAGCAGTTTAGCCAGGGCCTCAAATCAGCCCCAGCATTTT. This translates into CASSLARASNQPQHF.

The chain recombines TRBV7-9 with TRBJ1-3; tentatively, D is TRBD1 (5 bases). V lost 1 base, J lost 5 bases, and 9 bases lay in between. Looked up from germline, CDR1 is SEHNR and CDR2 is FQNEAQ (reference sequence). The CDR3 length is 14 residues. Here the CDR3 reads CASSLEAGRNTIYF. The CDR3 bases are TGTGCCAGCAGCTTAGAGGCAGGGAGAAACACCATATATTTT.

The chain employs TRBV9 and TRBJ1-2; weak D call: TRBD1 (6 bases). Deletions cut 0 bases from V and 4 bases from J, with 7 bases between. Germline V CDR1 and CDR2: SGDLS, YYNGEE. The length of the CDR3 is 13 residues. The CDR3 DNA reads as TGTGCCAGCAGCGTAGTGACAGGCTATGGCTACACCTTC. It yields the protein CASSVVTGYGYTF.

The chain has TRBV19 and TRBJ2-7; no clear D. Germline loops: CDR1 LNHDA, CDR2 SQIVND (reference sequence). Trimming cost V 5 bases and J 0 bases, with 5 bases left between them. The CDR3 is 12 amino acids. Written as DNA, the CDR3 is TGTGCCAGTAGTTCGAACTCCTACGAGCAGTACTTC. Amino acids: CASSSNSYEQYF.

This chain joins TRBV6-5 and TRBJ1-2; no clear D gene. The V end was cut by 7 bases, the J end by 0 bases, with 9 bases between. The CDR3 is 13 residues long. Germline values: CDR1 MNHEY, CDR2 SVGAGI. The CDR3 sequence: CASTDGANYGYTF. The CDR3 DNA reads TGTGCCAGCACGGACGGTGCTAACTATGGCTACACCTTC.

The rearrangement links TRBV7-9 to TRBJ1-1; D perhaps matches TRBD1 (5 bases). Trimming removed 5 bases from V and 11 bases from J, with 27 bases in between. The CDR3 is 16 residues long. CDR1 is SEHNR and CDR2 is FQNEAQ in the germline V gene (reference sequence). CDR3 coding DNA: TGTGCCAGCAGCAGTTTTGTCAGGGACCGGGTTAAAGAGGCTTTCTTT. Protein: CASSSFVRDRVKEAFF.

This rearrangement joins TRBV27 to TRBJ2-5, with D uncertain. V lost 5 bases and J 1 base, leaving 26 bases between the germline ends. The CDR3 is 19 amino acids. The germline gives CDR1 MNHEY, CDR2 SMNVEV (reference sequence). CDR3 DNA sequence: TGTGCCAGCAGTATCTACGAGAGTAAGCTCCTCATTACCCAAGAGACCCAGTACTTC. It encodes CASSIYESKLLITQETQYF.

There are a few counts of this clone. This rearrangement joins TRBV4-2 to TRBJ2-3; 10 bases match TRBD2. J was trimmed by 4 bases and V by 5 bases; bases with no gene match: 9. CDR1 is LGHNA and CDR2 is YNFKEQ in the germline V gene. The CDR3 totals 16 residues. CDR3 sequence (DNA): TGTGCCAGCAGCGCGACCGTAGCGGGAGGCGCAGATACGCAGTATTTT. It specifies CASSATVAGGADTQYF.